A single sample is the source of the 21 T cell receptor beta chains below, sequenced in a study of Ad26.COV2.S vaccination and SARS-CoV-2 variants. The table came from immunoSEQ multiplex PCR; TCRdb's copy has only in-frame clones and leaves some out. The table records about 680,000 clones, about 90% of them present only once. The treatment here: about 20 received Ad26.COV2.S at low or high dose, single or two shots; about 5 received placebo; per-sample allocation not given. Sampling took place 63 days after the first vaccine or placebo injection. Specimen: peripheral blood, collected in a trial of Ad26.COV2.S vaccine versus placebo. The receptor source for this set is a person between 18 and 60 years old who received the Ad26.COV2.S COVID-19 vaccine or a placebo.

The V call is TRBV3-1 (or the pseudogene TRBV3-2), the J call TRBJ1-5; a possible D gene is TRBD1 (5 bases). Germline V gene sequence: CDR1 LGHDT, CDR2 YNNKEL (reference sequence). This CDR3 comprises 15 residues. The V end lost 4 bases, the J end lost 6 bases, and 16 bases lay between the germline ends. CDR3 sequence: CASSPDSTLFQPQHF. CDR3 coding DNA: TGTGCCAGCAGCCCAGACAGTACACTCTTTCAGCCCCAGCATTTT.

The chain links TRBV6-5 to TRBJ2-1; D call uncertain. V was clipped by 3 bases and J by 0 bases, with 12 bases between them. Per the germline V gene, CDR1 is MNHEY and CDR2 is SVGAGI. This CDR3 is built from 16 residues. The CDR3 nucleotides are TGTGCCAGCAGTTATCAAGGGTCTCCCTCCTACAATGAGCAGTTCTTC. It translates to CASSYQGSPSYNEQFF.

In the case of this clone: At the DNA level, this CDR3 is encoded by other sequences in the same sample as well. The chain employs TRBV12-3 or TRBV12-4 and TRBJ1-5, with a tentative D call TRBD1 (5 bases). This CDR3 contains 13 residues. Trimming removed 4 bases from V and 4 bases from J, with 8 bases in between. The CDR3 reads CASSWGRNQPQHF. Written as DNA, the CDR3 is TGTGCCAGCAGTTGGGGGAGGAATCAGCCCCAGCATTTT.

The V and J genes are TRBV27 and TRBJ1-2; 10 bases are a match to TRBD1. The CDR3 consists of 15 residues. Losses at the gene ends were 3 bases for V and 6 bases for J; bases not matched to a gene: 7. The V gene's germline CDR1 is MNHEY and CDR2 SMNVEV (reference sequence). CDR3 in amino acids: CASSFFGTGVNGYTF. CDR3 bases: TGTGCCAGCAGTTTCTTTGGGACAGGGGTGAATGGCTACACCTTC.

This sequence joins TRBV21-1 and TRBJ2-7. TRBV21-1 is a documented pseudogene. This CDR3 has 16 residues. CDR3 residues: CASSKEEGGQVYEQYF. The CDR3 bases are TGTGCCAGCAGCAAAGAAGAAGGGGGGCAGGTGTACGAGCAGTACTTC.

The gene calls are TRBV13 and TRBJ2-5, with 12 bases identical to TRBD1. The trim removed 5 bases at V and 5 bases at J, leaving 6 bases unmatched. CDR1 is PRHDT and CDR2 is FYEKMQ in the germline V gene (reference sequence). CDR3 length: 15 amino acids. The CDR3 nucleotides are TGTGCCAGCAGCCACCGGGACAGGGGGCTGGAGACCCAGTACTTC. Translated: CASSHRDRGLETQYF. The entire variable domain, with the rest obtained from reference TRBV13 and TRBJ2-5, is as follows: AAGVIQSPRHLIKEKRETATLKCYPIPRHDTVYWYQQGPGQDPQFLISFYEKMQSDKGSIPDRFSAQQFSDYHSELNMSSLELGDSALYFCASSHRDRGLETQYFGPGTRLLVL.

The genes are TRBV5-1 and TRBJ2-2, with 10 bases lining up with TRBD1. The germline V gene encodes CDR1 SGHRS and CDR2 YFSETQ. CDR3 size: 15 residues. The V and J ends lost 6 bases and 5 bases, in that order; junction bases with no gene match: 7. CDR3: CASNRDRGGTGELFF. As DNA, the CDR3 is TGCGCCAGCAACCGGGACAGGGGTGGAACCGGGGAGCTGTTTTTT.

The chain combines TRBV27 with TRBJ2-7; TRBD2 is a possible D gene (6 bases). The V end was cut by 6 bases, the J end by 7 bases, with 19 bases between. This CDR3 is built from 14 residues. CDR1 is MNHEY, CDR2 SMNVEV, per germline (reference sequence). CDR3 sequence reads: CASSPTSTGGEQYF. CDR3 DNA sequence: TGTGCCAGCAGCCCAACCTCCACCGGGGGAGAGCAGTACTTC.

The chain couples TRBV29-1 to TRBJ1-2; 8 nucleotides align to TRBD1. Germline trimming cut 7 bases from V and 12 bases from J; bases unmatched to any gene: 10. This CDR3 contains 11 residues. The germline V gene has CDR1 SQVTM and CDR2 ANQGSEA. The DNA of the CDR3 is TGCAGCGCCGACAGGGGAGAAGAGGACACCTTC. This translates into CSADRGEEDTF.

This chain connects TRBV29-1 to TRBJ2-2; the D is unclear. CDR3 length: 12 amino acids. Trimming took off 7 bases at V and 4 bases at J, with 10 bases between the two ends. Germline-derived CDR1 and CDR2 are SQVTM and ANQGSEA. For the CDR3, the DNA is TGCAGCGCCATATGGAGCACCGGGGAGCTGTTTTTT. This encodes CSAIWSTGELFF.

This clone was seen only once. The V call is TRBV30, the J call TRBJ2-1, with D perhaps matching TRBD2 (6 bases). The CDR3 contains 13 residues. V was shortened by 2 bases and J by 7 bases, with 12 bases between the two germline ends. Germline V lookup: CDR1 GTSNPN, CDR2 SVGIG (reference sequence). The CDR3 DNA reads TGTGCCTGGAGTAGGGACTTCAGGAATGAGCAGTTCTTC. It translates to CAWSRDFRNEQFF. The variable domain in full, with the rest retrieved from reference TRBV30 and TRBJ2-1, is SQTIHQWPATLVQPVGSPLSLECTVEGTSNPNLYWYRQAAGRGLQLLFYSVGIGQISSEVPQNLSASRPQDRQFILSSKKLLLSDSGFYLCAWSRDFRNEQFFGPGTRLTVL.

V and J are TRBV27 and TRBJ2-7; possible D gene TRBD1, 6 bases. Germline V lookup: CDR1 MNHEY, CDR2 SMNVEV (reference sequence). Trimming took off 2 bases at V and 2 bases at J, with 16 bases between the two ends. The CDR3 spans 16 residues. The CDR3, as DNA: TGTGCCAGCAGTTTAGGCTCCGGGACAAGGACCTACGAGCAGTACTTC. Protein product: CASSLGSGTRTYEQYF.

The V call is TRBV19, the J call TRBJ1-2; the D is unclear. V dropped 9 bases and J dropped 4 bases, with 15 bases sitting between them. Germline loops: CDR1 LNHDA, CDR2 SQIVND (reference sequence). The CDR3 contains 13 residues. Here the CDR3 DNA reads TGTGCCAGCAAGATGGAGAGAGGCTATGGCTACACCTTC. Its protein product is CASKMERGYGYTF.

The J gene is TRBJ2-5, the V gene TRBV15; possibly TRBD1 for D (5 bases). CDR3 length equals 13 residues. Germline assignment: CDR1 LNHNV and CDR2 YYDKDF (reference sequence). The V gene lost 4 bases and the J gene lost 5 bases, with 11 bases spanning the gap. CDR3: CATSIDSPETQYF. CDR3 nucleotides: TGTGCCACCAGCATAGACAGTCCGGAGACCCAGTACTTC.

The chain combines TRBV6-1 with TRBJ2-7; 12 positions match TRBD1. The J segment lost 3 bases and the V segment lost 2 bases, leaving 5 bases of the junction unmatched. The CDR3 loop spans 16 amino acids. CDR1 is MNHNS, CDR2 SASEGT, per germline. CDR3 protein: CASSESGTGGFYEQYF. In DNA form, the CDR3 reads TGTGCCAGCAGTGAATCCGGGACAGGGGGCTTCTACGAGCAGTACTTC.

The CDR3 region is CASSVSGKANQPQHF. DNA of the CDR3: TGTGCCAGCAGCGTTTCTGGCAAGGCCAATCAGCCCCAGCATTTT. The rearrangement links TRBV9 to TRBJ1-5; no definite D call. Germline CDR1 reads SGDLS; CDR2 reads YYNGEE. The CDR3 has 15 amino acids. The V and J ends lost 2 bases and 3 bases respectively, with 12 bases between them.

The chain combines TRBV7-2 with TRBJ1-2; the D gene is possibly TRBD1 (6 bases). Trimming left V 1 base short and J 7 bases short, with 13 bases between. The germline V gene encodes CDR1 SGHTA and CDR2 FQGNSA. CDR3 length: 14 residues. This CDR3 is CASSLVRGAAGYTF. CDR3 nucleotide sequence: TGTGCCAGCAGCTTAGTAAGGGGGGCTGCTGGCTACACCTTC.

V is TRBV15 and J is TRBJ1-6; D is perhaps TRBD1 (5 bases). Between the trimmed V and J ends, which lost 1 base and 7 bases, there was a span of 11 bases. This CDR3 is built from 15 residues. From germline, CDR1 is LNHNV and CDR2 YYDKDF (reference sequence). The CDR3 DNA is TGTGCCACCAGCAGAGGTGGGACGGGAAATTCACCCCTCCACTTT. Encoded protein: CATSRGGTGNSPLHF.

The chain links TRBV5-6 to TRBJ2-6; D perhaps matches TRBD1 (5 bases). The length of the CDR3 is 16 residues. Per the germline V gene, CDR1 is SGHDT and CDR2 is YYEEEE. V was shortened by 0 bases and J by 4 bases, with 11 bases between the two germline ends. The CDR3 loop reads CASSLGPGSGANVLTF. The CDR3 bases are TGTGCCAGCAGCTTGGGACCAGGGTCGGGGGCCAACGTCCTGACTTTC.

This clone appeared a single time. V and J are TRBV5-1 and TRBJ2-5, with TRBD2 matching over 11 bases. This CDR3 is 17 amino acids long. CDR1 is SGHRS, CDR2 YFSETQ, per germline. V trimming: 0 bases; J trimming: 2 bases; junction bases outside the gene matches: 6. The CDR3 nucleotides are TGCGCCAGCAGCTTGGCTTTACTAGCGGGGGTTCAAGAGACCCAGTACTTC. This gives the protein CASSLALLAGVQETQYF.

The chain recombines TRBV18 with TRBJ2-7, with D perhaps TRBD2 (6 bases). Trimming removed 4 bases from V and 2 bases from J, with 24 bases in between. Per germline, CDR1 KGHSH and CDR2 LQKENI. The CDR3 spans 18 residues. The CDR3 spells CASSQIRDGGTSTYEQYF. Written as DNA, the CDR3 is TGTGCCAGCTCACAGATCCGGGACGGCGGGACCTCAACCTACGAGCAGTACTTC.